A single sample is the source of the 18 T cell receptor beta chains below, sequenced in a study of T cells expressing NK-cell markers. After re-calling the 5' RACE reads, TCRdb lists one entry per CDR3 protein, DNA absent. In total, the table holds some 600,000 distinct CDR3 sequences. The sequenced sample was blood T cells: a sorted CD56 or NKG2C T cell subset, CD4+ or CD8+ T cells, or bulk PBMC T cells (not recorded which). The source is a man between 18 and 35 years old in good health.

This rearrangement joins TRBV4-2 to TRBJ2-1; TCRdb calls TRBD2, which cannot be checked without DNA. The length of the CDR3 is 14 residues. From germline, CDR1 is LGHNA and CDR2 YNFKEQ. The CDR3 sequence is CASSPIGLANEQFF.

The chain recombines TRBV7-9 with TRBJ2-1; TCRdb picks TRBD2, but there is no DNA to check that call. The CDR3 has 17 residues. Germline V gene lookup returns CDR1 SEHNR and CDR2 FQNEAQ (reference sequence). This chain's CDR3 is CASSPPLVAPRYNEQFF.

This chain links TRBV28 with TRBJ2-5. The length of the CDR3 is 12 residues. CDR1 MDHEN and CDR2 SYDVKM come from the germline V gene. The CDR3: CASSQSRETQYF.

The rearrangement links TRBV19 to TRBJ1-6; absent DNA, TCRdb's TRBD1 call cannot be checked. This CDR3 contains 14 residues. Germline values: CDR1 LNHDA, CDR2 SQIVND (reference sequence). This CDR3 reads CASNMGQGASPLHF.

The chain couples TRBV5-1 to TRBJ2-1; TCRdb proposes TRBD1, but this gene call is untestable without DNA. CDR1 is SGHRS and CDR2 is YFSETQ in the germline V gene. This CDR3 comprises 16 residues. CDR3 in amino acids: CASSPNYRDLWNEQFF.

The chain employs TRBV7-8 and TRBJ1-1. The CDR3 runs 14 residues. The germline V gene has CDR1 SGHVS and CDR2 FQNEAQ. CDR3 protein: CASSFRFLNTEAFF.

The chain combines TRBV24-1 with TRBJ2-3; TCRdb's D gene call, TRBD2, goes unchecked for lack of DNA. Germline-derived CDR1 and CDR2 are KGHDR and SFDVKD. The CDR3 loop spans 14 amino acids. CDR3 residues: CATSDADYGDTQYF.

J is TRBJ1-4 and V is TRBV28; TCRdb's D call, TRBD1, is unchecked because there is no DNA. Germline V gene lookup returns CDR1 MDHEN and CDR2 SYDVKM. The CDR3 is made up of 17 amino acids. This CDR3 is CASNSVRDRAGGEKLFF.

CDR3 region: CSVEPGLAGAGEQFF. The V and J genes are TRBV29-1 and TRBJ2-1; TCRdb proposes TRBD2, but this gene call is untestable without DNA. Germline lookup yields CDR1 SQVTM and CDR2 ANQGSEA. There are 15 residues in the CDR3.

The chain employs TRBV7-8 and TRBJ2-7; TCRdb reports TRBD1, a call that lacks DNA to check it against. Germline CDR1 is SGHVS and CDR2 is FQNEAQ. This CDR3 comprises 17 residues. The CDR3 sequence: CASSLEVVRDRAYEQYF.

The chain uses TRBV30 and TRBJ2-7; without DNA, the TCRdb call of TRBD1 cannot be checked. CDR3 size: 14 residues. CDR1 and CDR2 (germline): GTSNPN, SVGIG (reference sequence). This chain's CDR3 is CAWGRGTGIYEQYF.

The chain uses TRBV25-1 and TRBJ1-6; TCRdb calls TRBD1, which cannot be checked without DNA. This CDR3 is 15 amino acids long. Per germline, CDR1 MGHDK and CDR2 SYGVNS. CDR3 in amino acids: CASSAHRGNNSPLHF.

V and J are TRBV14 and TRBJ1-2. The V gene's germline CDR1 is SGHDN and CDR2 FVKESK. This CDR3 contains 15 residues. CDR3 region: CASSQETGLNYGYTF.

The chain has TRBV25-1 and TRBJ2-5. The CDR3 has 15 residues. The germline gives CDR1 MGHDK, CDR2 SYGVNS. The CDR3 sequence: CASSEFRGTQETQYF. The complete variable domain, with remaining parts taken from reference TRBV25-1 and TRBJ2-5, reads EADIYQTPRYLVIGTGKKITLECSQTMGHDKMYWYQQDPGMELHLIHYSYGVNSTEKGDLSSESTVSRIRTEHFPLTLESARPSHTSQYLCASSEFRGTQETQYFGPGTRLLVL.

The chain uses TRBV6-1 and TRBJ2-1; no DNA is available, so the TRBD1 call from TCRdb remains unchecked. The germline gives CDR1 MNHNS, CDR2 SASEGT. CDR3 length equals 16 residues. This chain's CDR3 is CASKDWSGKGDNEQFF.

This chain uses TRBV24-1 with TRBJ2-3; the D call from TCRdb, TRBD1, cannot be confirmed without DNA. Germline V lookup: CDR1 KGHDR, CDR2 SFDVKD. The CDR3 sequence is 14 residues long. The CDR3: CATSDAQGVDTQYF.

V is TRBV7-3 and J is TRBJ2-1; without DNA, the TCRdb call of TRBD2 cannot be checked. The germline V gene encodes CDR1 SGHTA and CDR2 FQGTGA. This CDR3 is 16 amino acids long. Here the CDR3 reads CASSLKGGSKANEQFF. Together with reference TRBV7-3 and TRBJ2-1, the CDR3 gives the full variable domain: GAGVSQTPSNKVTEKGKYVELRCDPISGHTALYWYRQSLGQGPEFLIYFQGTGAADDSGLPNDRFFAVRPEGSVSTLKIQRTERGDSAVYLCASSLKGGSKANEQFFGPGTRLTVL.

The chain couples TRBV6-1 to TRBJ1-1; TCRdb selects TRBD1, and the lack of DNA leaves this call unchecked. CDR1 is MNHNS, CDR2 SASEGT, per germline. CDR3 length equals 18 residues. This CDR3 is CASSATGTLTLLNTEAFF.